What follows are 19 T cell receptor beta chains derived from one specimen sequenced in a study of T cell responses to AZD1222 COVID-19 vaccine. Only in-frame clones appear in the TCRdb table, and some are missing; sequencing was by immunoSEQ multiplex PCR. The sample shows around 140,000 clones, 90% of them seen only once. The sequencing used peripheral blood, collected on day 0 of AZD1222 vaccination. The receptors here all came from an adult in good health.

The genes are TRBV27 and TRBJ1-2, with D perhaps TRBD1 (5 bases). V was trimmed by 3 bases and J by 5 bases, leaving 10 bases between them. From germline, CDR1 is MNHEY and CDR2 SMNVEV (reference sequence). The CDR3 length is 13 residues. The DNA of the CDR3 is TGTGCCAGCAGTTTGTGGGACGGTTATGGCTACACCTTC. As protein: CASSLWDGYGYTF.

This chain connects TRBV6-2 or TRBV6-3 to TRBJ1-4; D gene ambiguous. Germline V lookup: CDR1 MNHEY, CDR2 SVGEGT. Trimming took off 5 bases at V and 7 bases at J, with 5 bases between the two ends. This CDR3 has 11 residues. For the CDR3, the DNA is TGTGCCAGCAGTCAAGGTGAAAAACTGTTTTTT. It codes for CASSQGEKLFF.

The sample holds a few counts of this clone. The V and J genes are TRBV7-9 and TRBJ2-1, with a weak D call TRBD1 (6 bases). V was cut by 3 bases and J by 2 bases, with 14 bases left in between. Germline V CDR1 and CDR2: SEHNR, FQNEAQ (reference sequence). CDR3 length: 16 amino acids. This CDR3 is CASSFVRGGAYNEQFF. The CDR3, as DNA: TGTGCCAGCAGCTTCGTGAGAGGGGGTGCCTACAATGAGCAGTTCTTC.

This sequence joins TRBV6-5 and TRBJ2-7; maybe TRBD2 (5 bases). The CDR3 length is 15 residues. V was pared by 0 bases and J by 3 bases, with 12 bases between. Per the germline V gene, CDR1 is MNHEY and CDR2 is SVGAGI. CDR3 DNA: TGTGCCAGCAGTTACTCAGAGTATGAGGGCTACGAGCAGTACTTC. It translates to CASSYSEYEGYEQYF.

The chain has TRBV19 and TRBJ1-6; no reliable D call. The CDR3 contains 16 residues. Trimming cost V 5 bases and J 0 bases, with 11 bases left between them. Per germline, CDR1 LNHDA and CDR2 SQIVND (reference sequence). The CDR3 is CASSPAPASYNSPLHF. In DNA form, the CDR3 reads TGTGCCAGTAGTCCGGCCCCTGCCTCCTATAATTCACCCCTCCACTTT.

This chain joins TRBV28 and TRBJ1-2; 7 bases align to TRBD1. This CDR3 is 16 amino acids long. Germline CDR1 and CDR2: MDHEN and SYDVKM. J was trimmed by 1 base and V by 6 bases; bases with no gene match: 11. The CDR3 reads CASRAPVRGRNYGYTF. Here the CDR3 DNA reads TGTGCCAGCAGAGCACCCGTAAGGGGGCGTAACTATGGCTACACCTTC.

The chain recombines TRBV3-1 (or the pseudogene TRBV3-2) with TRBJ2-7; 7 bases are a match to TRBD2. Trimming at V came to 1 base and at J to 5 bases, leaving 5 bases not matched to a gene. Germline lookup yields CDR1 LGHDT and CDR2 YNNKEL (reference sequence). This CDR3 contains 14 residues. In nucleotides, the CDR3 is TGTGCCAGCAGCCAAGTCACTAGCGAAAACGAGCAGTACTTC. Its translation is CASSQVTSENEQYF.

The V gene is TRBV7-9, the J gene TRBJ1-2; no definite D call. The V gene lost 5 bases and the J gene lost 7 bases, with 20 bases spanning the gap. The CDR3 loop spans 15 amino acids. In germline, CDR1 is SEHNR, CDR2 FQNEAQ (reference sequence). The DNA of the CDR3 is TGTGCCAGCAGCCCCGGTGTAAGCGGTGCCCTTGGCTACACCTTC. It yields the protein CASSPGVSGALGYTF.

In this sample, this clone turned up a few times. V usage is TRBV2 and J usage is TRBJ2-6, with D uncertain. This CDR3 has 13 amino acids. In germline, CDR1 is SNHLY, CDR2 FYNNEI. The germline V and J ends were trimmed by 8 bases and 0 bases, with 5 bases remaining between them. The CDR3, as DNA: TGTGCCAGCGGCACCTCTGGGGCCAACGTCCTGACTTTC. This gives the protein CASGTSGANVLTF.

The chain combines TRBV19 with TRBJ2-1; TRBD1 matches 9 bases. The CDR3 sequence is 15 residues long. The ends lost 8 bases at V and 8 bases at J; junction bases unmatched: 13. From germline, CDR1 is LNHDA and CDR2 SQIVND (reference sequence). The CDR3 coding sequence is TGTGCCAGTTCCACCGCCGGGACAGGGAACTATGAGCAGTTCTTC. This gives the protein CASSTAGTGNYEQFF. Full variable domain (remainder filled in from reference TRBV19 and TRBJ2-1): DGGITQSPKYLFRKEGQNVTLSCEQNLNHDAMYWYRQDPGQGLRLIYYSQIVNDFQKGDIAEGYSVSREKKESFPLTVTSAQKNPTAFYLCASSTAGTGNYEQFFGPGTRLTVL.

The CDR3 sequence: CASSDQGAKNIQYF. The CDR3 coding sequence is TGTGCCAGCAGCGACCAGGGGGCCAAAAACATTCAGTACTTC. The V call is TRBV28, the J call TRBJ2-4, with D tentatively TRBD1 (6 bases). Trimming shortened V by 6 bases and J by 1 base, and 10 bases separated the two germline ends. Germline V gives CDR1 MDHEN, CDR2 SYDVKM. The CDR3 runs 14 residues.

The chain joins TRBV9 to TRBJ1-1; D is unclear. Germline CDR1 and CDR2: SGDLS and YYNGEE. This CDR3 is built from 13 residues. Trimming shortened V by 4 bases and J by 4 bases, and 11 bases separated the two germline ends. The CDR3, as DNA: TGTGCCAGCAGCCTAAGCGTTGCCACTGAAGCTTTCTTT. Amino acid sequence: CASSLSVATEAFF.

The V and J genes are TRBV19 and TRBJ1-2; 9 bases are shared with TRBD1. This CDR3 contains 13 residues. V lost 7 bases and J lost 3; bases outside the gene matches: 3. Germline V lookup: CDR1 LNHDA, CDR2 SQIVND (reference sequence). In nucleotides, the CDR3 is TGTGCCAGTACACAGGGGGCCTACTATGGCTACACCTTC. Its protein product is CASTQGAYYGYTF.

The chain links TRBV5-3 to TRBJ1-1; D remains ambiguous. TRBV5-3 is reported as an ORF; its role is uncertain. V dropped 4 bases and J dropped 5 bases, with 12 bases sitting between them. The CDR3 contains 13 residues. CDR3 amino acids: CARSRGVGTEAFF. The CDR3 nucleotides are TGTGCCAGAAGCCGCGGGGTGGGGACTGAAGCTTTCTTT.

V and J are TRBV9 and TRBJ2-1; 7 bases map to TRBD1. The V and J ends lost 4 bases and 4 bases, in that order; junction bases with no gene match: 8. The CDR3 covers 15 residues. CDR1 SGDLS and CDR2 YYNGEE come from the germline V gene. The CDR3 DNA is TGTGCCAGCAGCCGGACCGGGACAGAGTACAATGAGCAGTTCTTC. Its translation is CASSRTGTEYNEQFF.

CDR3 nucleotides: TGTGCCAGCAGATACAACTCCGATACGCAGTATTTT. Translating it yields CASRYNSDTQYF. The rearrangement links TRBV12-3 or TRBV12-4 to TRBJ2-3; D unclear. V lost 6 bases and J 6 bases, leaving 10 bases between the germline ends. The CDR3 is 12 amino acids.

This clone was picked up one time. The V call is TRBV28, the J call TRBJ1-2; TRBD1 is a possible D gene (5 bases). Between the trimmed V and J ends, which lost 8 bases and 2 bases, there was a span of 24 bases. Germline lookup yields CDR1 MDHEN and CDR2 SYDVKM. This CDR3 contains 17 residues. CDR3 DNA sequence: TGTGCCAGCCGAGTACCCGGGACCGATGATCCAAACTATGGCTACACCTTC. Protein: CASRVPGTDDPNYGYTF.

The chain employs TRBV30 and TRBJ2-3, with D unresolved. Germline V gives CDR1 GTSNPN, CDR2 SVGIG (reference sequence). This CDR3 is 11 amino acids long. Trimming left V 1 base short and J 5 bases short, with 4 bases between. CDR3 in amino acids: CAWSGGDTQYF. As DNA, the CDR3 is TGTGCCTGGAGTGGCGGAGATACGCAGTATTTT.

The V and J genes are TRBV4-3 and TRBJ1-6; TRBD1 matches 9 bases. Losses at the gene ends were 1 base for V and 10 bases for J; bases not matched to a gene: 14. Germline V lookup: CDR1 LGHNA, CDR2 YSLEER. The length of the CDR3 is 18 residues. CDR3 coding DNA: TGCGCCAGCAGCCAAGCTGTCCCGGGACAGGGATCAGGATCACCCCTCCACTTT. Its protein product is CASSQAVPGQGSGSPLHF.